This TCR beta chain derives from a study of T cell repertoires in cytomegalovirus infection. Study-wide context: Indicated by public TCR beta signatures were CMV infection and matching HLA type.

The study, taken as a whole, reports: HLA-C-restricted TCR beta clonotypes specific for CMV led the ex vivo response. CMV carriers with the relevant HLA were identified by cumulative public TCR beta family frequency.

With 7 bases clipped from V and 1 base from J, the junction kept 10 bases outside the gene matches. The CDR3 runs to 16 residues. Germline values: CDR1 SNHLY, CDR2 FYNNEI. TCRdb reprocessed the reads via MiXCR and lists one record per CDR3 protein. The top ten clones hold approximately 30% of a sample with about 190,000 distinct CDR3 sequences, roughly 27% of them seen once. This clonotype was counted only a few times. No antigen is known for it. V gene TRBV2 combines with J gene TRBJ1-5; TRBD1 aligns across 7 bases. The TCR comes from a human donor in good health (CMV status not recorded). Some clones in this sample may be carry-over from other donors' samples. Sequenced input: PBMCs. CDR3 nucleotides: TGTGCCAGCACCCCTGACAGGGTGGGCAGCAATCAGCCCCAGCATTTT. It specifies CASTPDRVGSNQPQHF.